This T cell receptor (beta chain) was recovered during a study of regulatory T cells in long-lasting Graves disease. Time point noted: persistent/refractory GD, antithyroid drugs over 5 years with positive TRAb. After RNA was extracted from PBMCs, the TCR library was made from it. Through Arm-PCR of CDR3 regions and iRepertoire HTBI primers, TCR beta libraries were built. MiXCR was run by TCRdb on the multiplex PCR reads, yielding one entry per CDR3 protein. Of under 500,000 distinct CDR3 sequences in the sample, around 20% are singletons; the top ten hold approximately 7.8%. The TCR was taken from a female donor with Graves disease. Here the sequenced sample was peripheral blood mononuclear cells (PBMCs), taken when the disease was refractory, from a patient treated with antithyroid drugs.

CDR3 coding DNA: TGTGCCAGCAGTTTATCCGGGGGCCGGACCGGGGAGCTGTTTTTT. This gives the protein CASSLSGGRTGELFF. The chain is built from TRBV28 and TRBJ2-2; D assignment may be TRBD1 or TRBD2 (6 bases each). CDR3 length: 15 residues. Trimming took off 1 base at V and 5 bases at J, with 11 bases between the two ends. Germline V gene data show CDR1 as MDHEN and CDR2 as SYDVKM.